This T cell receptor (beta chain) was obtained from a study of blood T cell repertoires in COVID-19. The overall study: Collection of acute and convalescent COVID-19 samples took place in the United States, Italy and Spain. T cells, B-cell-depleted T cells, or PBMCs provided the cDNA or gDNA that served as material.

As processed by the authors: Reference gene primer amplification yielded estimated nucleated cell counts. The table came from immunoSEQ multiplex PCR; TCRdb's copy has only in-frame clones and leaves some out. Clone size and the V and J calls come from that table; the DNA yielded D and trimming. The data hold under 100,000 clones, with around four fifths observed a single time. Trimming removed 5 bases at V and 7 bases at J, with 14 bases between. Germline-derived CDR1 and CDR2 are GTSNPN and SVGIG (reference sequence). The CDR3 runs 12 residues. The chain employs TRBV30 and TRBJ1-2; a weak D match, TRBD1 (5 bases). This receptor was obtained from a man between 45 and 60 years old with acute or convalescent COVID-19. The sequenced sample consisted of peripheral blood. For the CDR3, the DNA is TGTGCCTGGTCCCTGGGGGGGGGTGGCTACACCTTC. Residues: CAWSLGGGGYTF.